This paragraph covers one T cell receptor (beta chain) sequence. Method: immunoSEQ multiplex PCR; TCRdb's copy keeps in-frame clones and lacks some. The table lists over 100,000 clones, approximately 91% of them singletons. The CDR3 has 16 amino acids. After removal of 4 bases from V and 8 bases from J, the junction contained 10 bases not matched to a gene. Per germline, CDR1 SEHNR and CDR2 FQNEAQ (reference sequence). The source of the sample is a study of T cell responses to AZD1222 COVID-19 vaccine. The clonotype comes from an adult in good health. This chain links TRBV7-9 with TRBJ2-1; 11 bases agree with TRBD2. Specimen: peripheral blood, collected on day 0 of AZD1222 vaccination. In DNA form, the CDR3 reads TGTGCCAGCAGCTCTACCGGGACTAGCGGTTATGATGAGCAGTTCTTC. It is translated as CASSSTGTSGYDEQFF.